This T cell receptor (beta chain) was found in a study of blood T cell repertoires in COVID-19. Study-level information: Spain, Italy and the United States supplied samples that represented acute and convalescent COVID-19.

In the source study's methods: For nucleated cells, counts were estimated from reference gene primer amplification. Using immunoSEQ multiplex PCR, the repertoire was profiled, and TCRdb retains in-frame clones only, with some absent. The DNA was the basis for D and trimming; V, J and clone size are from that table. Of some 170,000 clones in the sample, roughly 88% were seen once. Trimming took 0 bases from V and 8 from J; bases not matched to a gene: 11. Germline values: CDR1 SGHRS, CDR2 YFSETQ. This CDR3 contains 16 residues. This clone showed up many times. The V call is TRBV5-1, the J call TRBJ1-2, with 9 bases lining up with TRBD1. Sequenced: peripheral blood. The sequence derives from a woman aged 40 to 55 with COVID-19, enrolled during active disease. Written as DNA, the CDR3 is TGCGCCAGCAGCTTGGCGCAGGTACAGGGGGCACCGGGCTACACCTTC. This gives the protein CASSLAQVQGAPGYTF.